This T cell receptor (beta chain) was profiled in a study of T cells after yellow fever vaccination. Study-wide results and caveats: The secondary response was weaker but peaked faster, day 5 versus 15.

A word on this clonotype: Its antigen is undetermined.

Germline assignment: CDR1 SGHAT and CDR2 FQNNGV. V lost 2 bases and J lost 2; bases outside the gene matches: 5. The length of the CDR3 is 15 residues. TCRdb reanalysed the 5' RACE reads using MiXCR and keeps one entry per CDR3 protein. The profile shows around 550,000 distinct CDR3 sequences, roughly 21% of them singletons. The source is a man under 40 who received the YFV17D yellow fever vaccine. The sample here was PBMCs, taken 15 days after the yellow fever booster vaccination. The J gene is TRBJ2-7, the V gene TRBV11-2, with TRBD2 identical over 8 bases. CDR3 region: CASSLLGREAYEQYF. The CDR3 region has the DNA TGTGCCAGCAGCTTATTGGGGCGGGAGGCCTACGAGCAGTACTTC. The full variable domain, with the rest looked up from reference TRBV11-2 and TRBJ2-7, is EAGVAQSPRYKIIEKRQSVAFWCNPISGHATLYWYQQILGQGPKLLIQFQNNGVVDDSQLPKDRFSAERLKGVDSTLKIQPAKLEDSAVYLCASSLLGREAYEQYFGPGTRLTVT.